This is a list of T cell receptor beta chains from one sample in a study of control samples from healthy donors and cancer patients. Here immunoSEQ multiplex PCR was the method, and the copy in TCRdb shows in-frame clones only, minus some. The table has more than 140,000 clones, more than 80% seen once. The specimen was blood. Every receptor here comes from a young man in good health. Each CDR3 is given with its conserved first and last residue. The D gene is left open where the match is weak.

D,J,V,CDR3,DNA
-,TRBJ2-3,TRBV2,CASSEQGVGDTQYF,TGTGCCAGCAGTGAACAGGGAGTCGGGGATACGCAGTATTTT
TRBD1,TRBJ2-7,TRBV2,CASSAGQGGVYEQYF,TGTGCCAGCAGTGCGGGACAGGGAGGGGTCTACGAGCAGTACTTC
-,TRBJ2-1,TRBV28,CASSPPGLSYNEQFF,TGTGCCAGCAGTCCACCGGGACTGTCCTACAATGAGCAGTTCTTC
TRBD1,TRBJ1-1,TRBV6-6,CASSGLGTGNTEAFF,TGTGCCAGCAGTGGCCTGGGGACAGGGAACACTGAAGCTTTCTTT
-,TRBJ1-1,TRBV7-9,CASSLSRAEAFF,TGTGCCAGCAGCTTAAGTCGGGCGGAAGCTTTCTTT
-,TRBJ1-2,TRBV5-6,CASSLDSKGYTF,TGTGCCAGCAGCTTGGACAGTAAGGGCTACACCTTC
-,TRBJ2-7,TRBV28,CASRLSGDTYEQYF,TGTGCCAGCAGATTATCGGGGGACACCTACGAGCAGTACTTC
-,TRBJ1-1,TRBV5-4,CASSLAQGTMNTEAFF,TGTGCCAGCAGCTTGGCTCAGGGGACAATGAACACTGAAGCTTTCTTT
-,TRBJ1-4,TRBV10-3,CAISEGGQVREKLFF,TGTGCCATCAGTGAAGGCGGGCAGGTACGAGAAAAACTGTTTTTT
TRBD1,TRBJ1-2,TRBV30,CAWSVQTGSIGYTF,TGTGCCTGGAGTGTACAGACAGGGAGTATTGGCTACACCTTC
TRBD1,TRBJ1-2,TRBV11-2,CASSGKTDRAGYGYTF,TGTGCCAGCAGCGGGAAGACGGACAGGGCGGGATATGGCTACACCTTC
TRBD1,TRBJ2-5,TRBV27,CASSSLDSKDRAYGETQYF,TGTGCCAGCAGTTCTCTAGATTCAAAGGACAGGGCTTACGGGGAGACCCAGTACTTC
-,TRBJ2-7,TRBV6-2/TRBV6-3,CASSARSGLTVTYEQYF,TGTGCCAGCAGCGCGCGAAGTGGCTTAACGGTCACCTACGAGCAGTACTTC
-,TRBJ1-2,TRBV5-1,CAPRRQTNYGYTF,TGCGCCCCGAGACGTCAGACTAACTATGGCTACACCTTC